This is a list of T cell receptor beta chains from one sample in a study of T cells in Graves' hyperthyroidism and ophthalmopathy. TCRdb called the multiplex PCR reads again in MiXCR, with one record for every CDR3 protein. In the table there are 490,000 or so distinct CDR3 sequences, approximately 20% of which are singletons. The sequencing sample was made of blood. These receptors originate from a man in his forties with Graves' ophthalmopathy. Both conserved end residues are part of each CDR3. Each record gives: V gene, J gene, clone size, CDR3 protein. Size tells how often a clone was seen (once, few, many) or the class of an expanded clone, and some rows leave it out.

v_gene: TRBV6-1
j_gene: TRBJ2-1
abundance: few
CDR3aa: CASMMTSSYNEQFF

v_gene: TRBV7-3
j_gene: TRBJ2-2
abundance: -
CDR3aa: CASSPRGGASTGELFF

v_gene: TRBV12-3/TRBV12-4
j_gene: TRBJ2-4
abundance: many
CDR3aa: CASSLGTGDIQYF

v_gene: TRBV6-1
j_gene: TRBJ1-6
abundance: -
CDR3aa: CASTPDGYYSPLHF

v_gene: TRBV27
j_gene: TRBJ1-2
abundance: few
CDR3aa: CASSSSWDRTTNYGYTF

v_gene: TRBV7-3
j_gene: TRBJ2-7
abundance: -
CDR3aa: CDEPPRTSRYEQYF

v_gene: TRBV5-1
j_gene: TRBJ1-3
abundance: many
CDR3aa: CASSLSAPSSGNTIYF

v_gene: TRBV4-1
j_gene: TRBJ1-4
abundance: -
CDR3aa: CASSTSGTANEKLFF

v_gene: TRBV20-1
j_gene: TRBJ2-1
abundance: few
CDR3aa: CSAWIRLAGGLNEQFF

v_gene: TRBV30
j_gene: TRBJ2-7
abundance: -
CDR3aa: CAWRRGGPSYEQYF

v_gene: TRBV11-2
j_gene: TRBJ2-5
abundance: many
CDR3aa: CASSIPSIFGETQYF

v_gene: TRBV28
j_gene: TRBJ2-3
abundance: few
CDR3aa: CASSSGGGRADTQYF

v_gene: TRBV10-1
j_gene: TRBJ1-1
abundance: -
CDR3aa: CASSESRGGHTEAFF

v_gene: TRBV3-1
j_gene: TRBJ2-1
abundance: many
CDR3aa: CASSRSYGGGPYNEQFF

v_gene: TRBV5-1
j_gene: TRBJ1-2
abundance: few
CDR3aa: CASREGDRGSGYTF

v_gene: TRBV28
j_gene: TRBJ2-7
abundance: many
CDR3aa: CASSSPGRETRPYEQYF

v_gene: TRBV2
j_gene: TRBJ2-3
abundance: -
CDR3aa: CASSERAGGPSGQYF

v_gene: TRBV20-1
j_gene: TRBJ2-2
abundance: many
CDR3aa: CSAAQRGVTGELFF

v_gene: TRBV20-1
j_gene: TRBJ2-7
abundance: many
CDR3aa: CSALRTSGPYEQYF

v_gene: TRBV10-3
j_gene: TRBJ2-7
abundance: -
CDR3aa: CAISEPGHYEQYF

v_gene: TRBV5-1
j_gene: TRBJ2-5
abundance: few
CDR3aa: CASSLVVQGETQYF

v_gene: TRBV7-2
j_gene: TRBJ1-5
abundance: many
CDR3aa: CASSKDRNSNQPQHF

v_gene: TRBV28
j_gene: TRBJ1-4
abundance: many
CDR3aa: CASSSRQGNEKLFF

v_gene: TRBV4-1
j_gene: TRBJ2-1
abundance: once
CDR3aa: CASSHAGTSDNEQFF

v_gene: TRBV2
j_gene: TRBJ1-4
abundance: many
CDR3aa: CASQTATNEKLFF

v_gene: TRBV27
j_gene: TRBJ2-7
abundance: many
CDR3aa: CASSSGHRGKVDEQYF

v_gene: TRBV12-3/TRBV12-4
j_gene: TRBJ2-2
abundance: few
CDR3aa: CASRGGPGELFF

v_gene: TRBV9
j_gene: TRBJ2-7
abundance: few
CDR3aa: CASSVASEYEQYF

v_gene: TRBV13
j_gene: TRBJ2-7
abundance: many
CDR3aa: CASSSAGTGGEQYF

v_gene: TRBV28
j_gene: TRBJ2-7
abundance: many
CDR3aa: CASGTSGKYEQYF

v_gene: TRBV2
j_gene: TRBJ1-2
abundance: many
CDR3aa: CASSAPSVGGHGYTF

v_gene: TRBV10-2
j_gene: TRBJ1-6
abundance: many
CDR3aa: CASRVATGNSPLHF

v_gene: TRBV5-1
j_gene: TRBJ1-6
abundance: -
CDR3aa: CASSLFGSGSSYNSPLHF

v_gene: TRBV14
j_gene: TRBJ2-3
abundance: -
CDR3aa: CASSQDRPGGLDTQYF

v_gene: TRBV5-1
j_gene: TRBJ2-7
abundance: few
CDR3aa: CASSFRRDRGLYEQYF

v_gene: TRBV6-2/TRBV6-3
j_gene: TRBJ2-2
abundance: many
CDR3aa: CASSYSKETGTGGLNTGELFF

v_gene: TRBV6-2/TRBV6-3
j_gene: TRBJ2-7
abundance: -
CDR3aa: CASSFSSTSGGLSSYEQYF

v_gene: TRBV20-1
j_gene: TRBJ2-4
abundance: -
CDR3aa: CSATLPRGLAKNIQYF

v_gene: TRBV5-6
j_gene: TRBJ2-5
abundance: -
CDR3aa: CASSRLRDKETQYF

v_gene: TRBV28
j_gene: TRBJ1-1
abundance: -
CDR3aa: CANSPPWGWDTVAFF

v_gene: TRBV7-9
j_gene: TRBJ2-1
abundance: many
CDR3aa: CASSSGLAGVEQFF

v_gene: TRBV3-1
j_gene: TRBJ2-5
abundance: many
CDR3aa: CASSQERFSGETQYF

v_gene: TRBV7-9
j_gene: TRBJ2-1
abundance: -
CDR3aa: CASSQFRGTSYNEQFF

v_gene: TRBV9
j_gene: TRBJ2-7
abundance: few
CDR3aa: CASSVGGTGAYEQYF

v_gene: TRBV30
j_gene: TRBJ2-1
abundance: many
CDR3aa: CAWSAAWNEQFF

v_gene: TRBV28
j_gene: TRBJ1-1
abundance: -
CDR3aa: CASSSSREGMNTEAFF

v_gene: TRBV12-3/TRBV12-4
j_gene: TRBJ2-7
abundance: few
CDR3aa: CASSHLSYEQYF

v_gene: TRBV10-3
j_gene: TRBJ2-7
abundance: few
CDR3aa: CATADPRVADEQYF

v_gene: TRBV4-2
j_gene: TRBJ2-1
abundance: -
CDR3aa: CASSQDLGGSDEQFF

v_gene: TRBV18
j_gene: TRBJ2-5
abundance: -
CDR3aa: CASSPRSTVQETQYF

v_gene: TRBV2
j_gene: TRBJ1-5
abundance: -
CDR3aa: CASSEFGEQPQHF

v_gene: TRBV20-1
j_gene: TRBJ2-2
abundance: -
CDR3aa: CSARSETGELFF

v_gene: TRBV7-3
j_gene: TRBJ2-5
abundance: few
CDR3aa: CASSLLGGLGETQYF